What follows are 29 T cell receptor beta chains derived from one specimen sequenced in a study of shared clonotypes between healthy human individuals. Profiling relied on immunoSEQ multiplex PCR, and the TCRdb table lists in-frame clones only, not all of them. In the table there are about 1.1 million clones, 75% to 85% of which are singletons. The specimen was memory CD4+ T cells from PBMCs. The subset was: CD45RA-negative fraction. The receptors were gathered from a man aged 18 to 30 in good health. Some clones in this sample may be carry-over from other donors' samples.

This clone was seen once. CDR3 bases: TGTGCCAGCAGCGTAGGGGACCGCCAAAGGTCGTACGAGCAGTACTTC. Translation gives CASSVGDRQRSYEQYF. V is TRBV9 and J is TRBJ2-7; D possibly uses TRBD1 or TRBD2 (5 bases each). There are 16 residues in the CDR3. V was pared by 0 bases and J by 4 bases, with 17 bases between. The germline CDR1 and CDR2 sequences are SGDLS and YYNGEE.

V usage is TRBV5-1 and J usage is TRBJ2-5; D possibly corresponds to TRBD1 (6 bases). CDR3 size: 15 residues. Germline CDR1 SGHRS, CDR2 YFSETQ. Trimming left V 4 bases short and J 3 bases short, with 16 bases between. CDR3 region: CASSNPRGSEETQYF. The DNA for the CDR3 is TGCGCCAGCAGCAACCCCAGGGGCTCAGAAGAGACCCAGTACTTC.

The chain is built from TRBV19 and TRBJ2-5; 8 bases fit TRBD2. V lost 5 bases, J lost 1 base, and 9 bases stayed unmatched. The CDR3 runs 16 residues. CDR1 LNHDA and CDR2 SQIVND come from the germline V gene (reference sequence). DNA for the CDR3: TGTGCCAGTAGTTCCAGGGGAGCGGGAGTCCAAGAGACCCAGTACTTC. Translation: CASSSRGAGVQETQYF. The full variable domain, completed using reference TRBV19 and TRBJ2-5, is DGGITQSPKYLFRKEGQNVTLSCEQNLNHDAMYWYRQDPGQGLRLIYYSQIVNDFQKGDIAEGYSVSREKKESFPLTVTSAQKNPTAFYLCASSSRGAGVQETQYFGPGTRLLVL.

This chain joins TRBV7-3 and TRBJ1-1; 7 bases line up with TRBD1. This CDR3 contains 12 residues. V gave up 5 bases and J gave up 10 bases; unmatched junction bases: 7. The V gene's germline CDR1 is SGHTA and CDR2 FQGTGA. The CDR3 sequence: CASSPTGEGAFF. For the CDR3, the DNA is TGTGCCAGCAGCCCAACAGGGGAAGGAGCTTTCTTT.

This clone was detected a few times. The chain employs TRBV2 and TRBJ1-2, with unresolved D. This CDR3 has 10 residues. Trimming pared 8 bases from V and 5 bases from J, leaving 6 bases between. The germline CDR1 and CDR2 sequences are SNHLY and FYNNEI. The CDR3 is CASQTYGYTF. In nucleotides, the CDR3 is TGTGCCAGCCAGACGTATGGCTACACCTTC.

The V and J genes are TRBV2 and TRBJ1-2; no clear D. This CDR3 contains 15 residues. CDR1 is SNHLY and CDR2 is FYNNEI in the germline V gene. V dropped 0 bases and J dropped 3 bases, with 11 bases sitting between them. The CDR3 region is CASSEAGRGYYGYTF. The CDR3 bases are TGTGCCAGCAGTGAAGCGGGGAGAGGATACTATGGCTACACCTTC. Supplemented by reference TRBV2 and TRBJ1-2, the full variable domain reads EPEVTQTPSHQVTQMGQEVILRCVPISNHLYFYWYRQILGQKVEFLVSFYNNEISEKSEIFDDQFSVERPDGSNFTLKIRSTKLEDSAMYFCASSEAGRGYYGYTFGSGTRLTVV.

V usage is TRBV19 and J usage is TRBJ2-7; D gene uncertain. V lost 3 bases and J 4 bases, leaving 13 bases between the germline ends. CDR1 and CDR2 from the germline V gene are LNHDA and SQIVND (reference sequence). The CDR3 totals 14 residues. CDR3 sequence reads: CASSIPGRAYEQYF. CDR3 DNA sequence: TGTGCCAGTAGTATCCCGGGTCGGGCATACGAGCAGTACTTC.

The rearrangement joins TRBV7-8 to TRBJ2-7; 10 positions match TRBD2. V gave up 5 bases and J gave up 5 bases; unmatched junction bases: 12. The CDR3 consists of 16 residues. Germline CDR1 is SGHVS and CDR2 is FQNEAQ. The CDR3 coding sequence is TGTGCCAGCAGCCATCGATCTAGCGGGAGAACCGACGAGCAGTACTTC. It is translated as CASSHRSSGRTDEQYF.

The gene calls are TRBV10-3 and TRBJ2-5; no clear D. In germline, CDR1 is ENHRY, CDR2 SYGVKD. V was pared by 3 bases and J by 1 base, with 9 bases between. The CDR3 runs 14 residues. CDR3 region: CAISDAGGQETQYF. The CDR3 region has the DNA TGTGCCATCAGTGACGCTGGCGGCCAAGAGACCCAGTACTTC.

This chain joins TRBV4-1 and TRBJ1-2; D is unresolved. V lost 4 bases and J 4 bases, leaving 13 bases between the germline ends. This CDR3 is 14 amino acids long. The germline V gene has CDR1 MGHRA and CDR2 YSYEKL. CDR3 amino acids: CASSLDRATYGYTF. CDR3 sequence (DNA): TGCGCCAGCAGCCTAGACCGGGCCACCTATGGCTACACCTTC.

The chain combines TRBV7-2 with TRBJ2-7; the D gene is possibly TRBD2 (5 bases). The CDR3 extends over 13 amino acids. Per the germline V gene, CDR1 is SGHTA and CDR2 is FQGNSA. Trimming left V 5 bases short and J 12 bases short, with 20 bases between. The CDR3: CASSPFEGDFRYF. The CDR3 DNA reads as TGTGCCAGCAGCCCCTTTGAGGGAGACTTTCGGTACTTC. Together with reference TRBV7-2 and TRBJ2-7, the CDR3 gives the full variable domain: GAGVSQSPSNKVTEKGKDVELRCDPISGHTALYWYRQSLGQGLEFLIYFQGNSAPDKSGLPSDRFSAERTGGSVSTLTIQRTQQEDSAVYLCASSPFEGDFRYFGPGTRLTVT.

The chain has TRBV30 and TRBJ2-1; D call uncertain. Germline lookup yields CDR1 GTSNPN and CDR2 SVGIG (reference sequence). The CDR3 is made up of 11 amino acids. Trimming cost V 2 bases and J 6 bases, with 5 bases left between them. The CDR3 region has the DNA TGTGCCTGGAGTAGTAGCAATGAGCAGTTCTTC. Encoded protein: CAWSSSNEQFF.

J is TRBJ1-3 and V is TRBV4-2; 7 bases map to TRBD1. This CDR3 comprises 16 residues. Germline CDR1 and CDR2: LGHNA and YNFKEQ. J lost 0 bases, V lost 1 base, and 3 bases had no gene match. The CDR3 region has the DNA TGTGCCAGCAGCCAAGGGGCAGGGGGCTCTGGAAACACCATATATTTT. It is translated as CASSQGAGGSGNTIYF.

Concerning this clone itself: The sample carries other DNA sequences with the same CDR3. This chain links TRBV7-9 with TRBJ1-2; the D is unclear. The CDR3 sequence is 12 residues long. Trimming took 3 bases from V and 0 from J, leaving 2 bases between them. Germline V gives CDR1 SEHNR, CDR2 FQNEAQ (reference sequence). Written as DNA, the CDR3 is TGTGCCAGCAGCTTTTCTAACTATGGCTACACCTTC. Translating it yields CASSFSNYGYTF.

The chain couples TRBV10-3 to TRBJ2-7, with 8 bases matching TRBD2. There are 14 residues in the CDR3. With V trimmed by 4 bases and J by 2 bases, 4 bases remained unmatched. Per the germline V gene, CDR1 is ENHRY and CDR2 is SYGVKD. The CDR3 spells CAISGSGGPYEQYF. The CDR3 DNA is TGTGCCATCAGTGGGTCGGGAGGGCCCTACGAGCAGTACTTC.

The CDR3 protein is CASSHAGGNTGELFF. The CDR3 DNA sequence: TGCGCCAGCAGCCACGCAGGGGGGAACACCGGGGAGCTGTTTTTT. The chain links TRBV5-1 to TRBJ2-2; 7 positions match TRBD1. Per the germline V gene, CDR1 is SGHRS and CDR2 is YFSETQ. The J segment lost 1 base and the V segment lost 4 bases, leaving 4 bases of the junction unmatched. The length of the CDR3 is 15 residues.

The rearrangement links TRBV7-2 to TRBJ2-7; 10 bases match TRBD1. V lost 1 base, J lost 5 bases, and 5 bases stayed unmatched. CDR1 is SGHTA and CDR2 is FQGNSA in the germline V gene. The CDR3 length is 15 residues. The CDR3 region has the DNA TGTGCCAGCAGCTTAGGGGGGACAGGGGCACACGAGCAGTACTTC. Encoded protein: CASSLGGTGAHEQYF. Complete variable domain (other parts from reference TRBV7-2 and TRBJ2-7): GAGVSQSPSNKVTEKGKDVELRCDPISGHTALYWYRQSLGQGLEFLIYFQGNSAPDKSGLPSDRFSAERTGGSVSTLTIQRTQQEDSAVYLCASSLGGTGAHEQYFGPGTRLTVT.

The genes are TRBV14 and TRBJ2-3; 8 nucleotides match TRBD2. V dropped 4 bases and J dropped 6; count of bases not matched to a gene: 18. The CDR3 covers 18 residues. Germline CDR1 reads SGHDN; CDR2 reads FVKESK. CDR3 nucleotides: TGTGCCAGCAGCCGCTGGATTGTGGCTAGCGGGTTGGTGGATACGCAGTATTTT. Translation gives CASSRWIVASGLVDTQYF.

CDR3 sequence reads: CASRLGIVVGTVASGRTYEQYF. In nucleotides, the CDR3 is TGTGCCAGCAGACTCGGAATAGTTGTGGGGACAGTCGCTAGCGGGAGGACCTACGAGCAGTACTTC. This sequence joins TRBV28 and TRBJ2-7; 11 positions match TRBD2. The CDR3 sequence is 22 residues long. V was clipped by 6 bases and J by 2 bases; unmatched bases: 27. Germline V gene data show CDR1 as MDHEN and CDR2 as SYDVKM.

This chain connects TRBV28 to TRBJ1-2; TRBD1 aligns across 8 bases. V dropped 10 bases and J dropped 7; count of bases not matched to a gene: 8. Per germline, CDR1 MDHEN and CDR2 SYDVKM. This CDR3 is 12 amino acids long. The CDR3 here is CATDRGSLGYTF. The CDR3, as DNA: TGTGCCACTGACAGGGGCTCCCTTGGCTACACCTTC.

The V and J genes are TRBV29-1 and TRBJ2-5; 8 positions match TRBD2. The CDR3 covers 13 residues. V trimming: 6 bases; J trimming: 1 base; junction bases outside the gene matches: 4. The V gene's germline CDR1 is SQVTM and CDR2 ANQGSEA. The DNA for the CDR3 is TGCAGCGTCAGGACTAGCCTCCAAGAGACCCAGTACTTC. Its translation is CSVRTSLQETQYF.

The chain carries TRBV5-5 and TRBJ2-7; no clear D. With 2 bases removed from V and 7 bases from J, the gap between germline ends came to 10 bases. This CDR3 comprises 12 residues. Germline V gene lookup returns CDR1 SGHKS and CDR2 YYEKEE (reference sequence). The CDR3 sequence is CASSFIDREQYF. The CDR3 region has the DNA TGTGCCAGCAGCTTTATCGACCGAGAGCAGTACTTC.

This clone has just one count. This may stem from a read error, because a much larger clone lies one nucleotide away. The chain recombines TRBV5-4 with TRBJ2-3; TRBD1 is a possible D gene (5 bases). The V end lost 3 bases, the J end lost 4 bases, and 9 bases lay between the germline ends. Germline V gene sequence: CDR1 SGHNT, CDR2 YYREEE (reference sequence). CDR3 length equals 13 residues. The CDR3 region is CASSWGRADTQYF. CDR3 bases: TGTGCCAGCAGCTGGGGCAGGGCAGATACGCAGTATTTT.

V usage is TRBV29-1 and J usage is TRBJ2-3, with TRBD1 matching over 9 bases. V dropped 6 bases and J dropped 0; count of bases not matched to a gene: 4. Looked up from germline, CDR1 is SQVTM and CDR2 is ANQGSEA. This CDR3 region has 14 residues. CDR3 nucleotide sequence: TGCAGCGTCGCCGGGACAGGGAGCACAGATACGCAGTATTTT. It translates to CSVAGTGSTDTQYF.

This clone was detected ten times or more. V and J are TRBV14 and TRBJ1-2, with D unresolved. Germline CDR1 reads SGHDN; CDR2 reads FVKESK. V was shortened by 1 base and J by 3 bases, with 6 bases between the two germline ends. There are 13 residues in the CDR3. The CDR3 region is CASSQGGYYGYTF. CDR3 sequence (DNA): TGTGCCAGCAGCCAAGGCGGATACTATGGCTACACCTTC.

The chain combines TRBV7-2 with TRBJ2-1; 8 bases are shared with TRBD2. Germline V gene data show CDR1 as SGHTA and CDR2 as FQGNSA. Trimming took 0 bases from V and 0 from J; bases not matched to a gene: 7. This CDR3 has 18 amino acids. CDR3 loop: CASSLAATSVLSYNEQFF. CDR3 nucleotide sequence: TGTGCCAGCAGCTTAGCCGCGACTAGCGTTCTCTCCTACAATGAGCAGTTCTTC.

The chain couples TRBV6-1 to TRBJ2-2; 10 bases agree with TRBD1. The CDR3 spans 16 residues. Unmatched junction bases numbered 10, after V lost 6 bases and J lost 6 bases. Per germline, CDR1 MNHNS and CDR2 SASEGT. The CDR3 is CASSEFRDRGSGELFF. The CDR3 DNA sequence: TGTGCCAGCAGCGAATTCCGGGACAGGGGATCCGGGGAGCTGTTTTTT.

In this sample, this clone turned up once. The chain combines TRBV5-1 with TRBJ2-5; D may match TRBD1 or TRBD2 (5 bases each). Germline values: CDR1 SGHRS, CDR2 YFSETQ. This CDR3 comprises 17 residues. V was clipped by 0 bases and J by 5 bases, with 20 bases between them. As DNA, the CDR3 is TGCGCCAGCAGCTTGGACATTCGGCTGGGGCCGGGGGAGACCCAGTACTTC. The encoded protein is CASSLDIRLGPGETQYF.

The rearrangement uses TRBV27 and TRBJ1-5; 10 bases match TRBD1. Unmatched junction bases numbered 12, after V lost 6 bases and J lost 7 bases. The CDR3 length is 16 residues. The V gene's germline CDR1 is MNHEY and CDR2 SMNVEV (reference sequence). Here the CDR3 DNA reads TGTGCCAGCAGCCCCAGGGCGGGACAGGGGCACCAGCCCCAGCATTTT. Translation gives CASSPRAGQGHQPQHF.